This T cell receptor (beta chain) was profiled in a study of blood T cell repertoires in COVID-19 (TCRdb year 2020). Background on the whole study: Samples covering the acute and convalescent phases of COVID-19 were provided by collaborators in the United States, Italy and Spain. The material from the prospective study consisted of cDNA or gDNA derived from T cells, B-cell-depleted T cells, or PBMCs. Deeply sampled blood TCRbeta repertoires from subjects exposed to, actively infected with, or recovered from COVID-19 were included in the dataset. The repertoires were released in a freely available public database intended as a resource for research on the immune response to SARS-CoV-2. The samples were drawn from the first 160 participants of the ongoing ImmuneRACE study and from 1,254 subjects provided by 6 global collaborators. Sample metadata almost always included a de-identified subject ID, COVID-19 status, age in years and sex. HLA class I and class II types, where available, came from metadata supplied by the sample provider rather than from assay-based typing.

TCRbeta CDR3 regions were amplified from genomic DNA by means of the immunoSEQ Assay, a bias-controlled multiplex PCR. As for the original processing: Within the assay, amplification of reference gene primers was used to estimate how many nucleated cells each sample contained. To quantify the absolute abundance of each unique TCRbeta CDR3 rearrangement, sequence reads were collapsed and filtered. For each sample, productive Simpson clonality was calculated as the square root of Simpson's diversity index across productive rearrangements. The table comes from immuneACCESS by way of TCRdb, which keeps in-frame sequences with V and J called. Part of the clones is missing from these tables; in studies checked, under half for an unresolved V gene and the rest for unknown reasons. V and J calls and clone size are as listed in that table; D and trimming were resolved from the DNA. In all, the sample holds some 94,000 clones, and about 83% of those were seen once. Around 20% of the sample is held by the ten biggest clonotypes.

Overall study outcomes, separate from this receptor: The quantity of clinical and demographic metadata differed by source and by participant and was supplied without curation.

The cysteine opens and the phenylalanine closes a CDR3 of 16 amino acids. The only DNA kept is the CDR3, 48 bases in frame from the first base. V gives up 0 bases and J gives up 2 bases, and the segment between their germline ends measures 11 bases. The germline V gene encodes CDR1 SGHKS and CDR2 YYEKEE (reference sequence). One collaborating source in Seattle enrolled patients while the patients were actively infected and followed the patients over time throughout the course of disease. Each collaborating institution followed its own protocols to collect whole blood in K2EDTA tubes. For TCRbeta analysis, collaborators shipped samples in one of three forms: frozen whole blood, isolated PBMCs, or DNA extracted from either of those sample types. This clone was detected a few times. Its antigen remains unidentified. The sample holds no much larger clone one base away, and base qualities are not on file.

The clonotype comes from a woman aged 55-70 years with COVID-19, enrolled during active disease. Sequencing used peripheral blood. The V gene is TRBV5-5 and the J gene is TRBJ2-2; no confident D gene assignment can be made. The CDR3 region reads CASSLGRPDNTGELFF. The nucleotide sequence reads TGTGCCAGCAGCTTGGGGCGGCCCGACAACACCGGGGAGCTGTTTTTT.